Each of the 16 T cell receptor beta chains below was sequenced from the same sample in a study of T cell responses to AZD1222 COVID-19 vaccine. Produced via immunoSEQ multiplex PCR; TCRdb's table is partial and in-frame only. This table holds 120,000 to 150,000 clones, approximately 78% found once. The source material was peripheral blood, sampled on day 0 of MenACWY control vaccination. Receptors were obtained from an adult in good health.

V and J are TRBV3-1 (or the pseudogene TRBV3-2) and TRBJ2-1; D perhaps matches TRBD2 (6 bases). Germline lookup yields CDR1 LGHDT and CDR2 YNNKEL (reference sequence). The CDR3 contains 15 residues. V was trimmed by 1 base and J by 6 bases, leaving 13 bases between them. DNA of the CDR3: TGTGCCAGCAGCCAAGCTTTGCGGGACTCCAATGAGCAGTTCTTC. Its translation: CASSQALRDSNEQFF.

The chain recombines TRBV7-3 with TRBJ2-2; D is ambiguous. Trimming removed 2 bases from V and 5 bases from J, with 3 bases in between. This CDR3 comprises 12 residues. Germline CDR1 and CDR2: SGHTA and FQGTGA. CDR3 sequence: CASSLLTGELFF. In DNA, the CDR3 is TGTGCCAGCAGCTTACTAACCGGGGAGCTGTTTTTT. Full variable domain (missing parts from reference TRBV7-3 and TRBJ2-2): GAGVSQTPSNKVTEKGKYVELRCDPISGHTALYWYRQSLGQGPEFLIYFQGTGAADDSGLPNDRFFAVRPEGSVSTLKIQRTERGDSAVYLCASSLLTGELFFGEGSRLTVL.

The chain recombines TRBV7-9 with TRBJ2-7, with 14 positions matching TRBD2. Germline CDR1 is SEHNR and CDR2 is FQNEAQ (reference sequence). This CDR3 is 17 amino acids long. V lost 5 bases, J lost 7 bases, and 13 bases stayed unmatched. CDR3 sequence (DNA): TGTGCCAGCAGCGATACCACGACTAGCGGGGGGGCCTGGGAGCAGTACGTC. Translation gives CASSDTTTSGGAWEQYV.

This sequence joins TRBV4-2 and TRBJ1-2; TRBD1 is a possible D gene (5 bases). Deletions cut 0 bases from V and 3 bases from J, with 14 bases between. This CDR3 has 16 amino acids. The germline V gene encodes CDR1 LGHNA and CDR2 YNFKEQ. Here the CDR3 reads CASSQDLKGIYYGYTF. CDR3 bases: TGTGCCAGCAGCCAAGATTTGAAGGGGATTTACTATGGCTACACCTTC.

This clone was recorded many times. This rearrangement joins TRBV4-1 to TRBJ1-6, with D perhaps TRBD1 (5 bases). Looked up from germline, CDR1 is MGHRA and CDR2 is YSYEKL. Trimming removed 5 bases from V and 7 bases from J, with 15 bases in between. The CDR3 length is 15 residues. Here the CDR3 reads CASSDDSRLNSPLHF. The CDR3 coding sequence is TGCGCCAGCAGCGACGACAGCCGCTTGAATTCACCCCTCCACTTT.

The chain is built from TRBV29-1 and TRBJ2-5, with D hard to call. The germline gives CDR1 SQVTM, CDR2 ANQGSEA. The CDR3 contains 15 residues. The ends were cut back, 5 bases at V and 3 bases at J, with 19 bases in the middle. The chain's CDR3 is CSVLGRAGREETQYF. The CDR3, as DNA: TGCAGCGTTTTAGGAAGGGCAGGCAGAGAAGAGACCCAGTACTTC.

CDR3 nucleotides: TGTGCCAGCTCACCCTATCTAGAGTCCTACAATGAGCAGTTCTTC. Translated: CASSPYLESYNEQFF. The rearrangement uses TRBV18 and TRBJ2-1; D not resolved. V lost 3 bases to trimming and J lost 1 base, with 10 bases between them. Germline CDR1 and CDR2: KGHSH and LQKENI. The CDR3 contains 15 residues.

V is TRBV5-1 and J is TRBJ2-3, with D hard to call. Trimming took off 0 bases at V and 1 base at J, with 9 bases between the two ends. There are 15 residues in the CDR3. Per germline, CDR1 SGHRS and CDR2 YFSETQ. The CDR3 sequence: CASSLGLQGTDTQYF. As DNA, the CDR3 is TGCGCCAGCAGCTTGGGGTTGCAGGGCACAGATACGCAGTATTTT.

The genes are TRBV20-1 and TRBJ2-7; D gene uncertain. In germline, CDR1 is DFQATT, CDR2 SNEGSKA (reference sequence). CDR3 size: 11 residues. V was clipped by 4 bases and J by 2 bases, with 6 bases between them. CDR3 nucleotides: TGCAGTGCTATAGACACCTACGAGCAGTACTTC. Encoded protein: CSAIDTYEQYF.

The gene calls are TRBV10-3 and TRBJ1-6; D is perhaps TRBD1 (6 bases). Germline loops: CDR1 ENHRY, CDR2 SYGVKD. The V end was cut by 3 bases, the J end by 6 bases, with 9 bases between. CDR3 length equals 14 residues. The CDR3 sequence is CAISDTGSNSPLHF. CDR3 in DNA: TGTGCCATCAGTGACACAGGGTCTAATTCACCCCTCCACTTT.

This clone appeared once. CDR3 loop: CASSRGSGGYTEAFF. The CDR3 region has the DNA TGTGCCAGCTCACGGGGGTCTGGAGGGTACACTGAAGCTTTCTTT. This sequence joins TRBV18 and TRBJ1-1; D possibly corresponds to TRBD1 (5 bases). The germline gives CDR1 KGHSH, CDR2 LQKENI. This CDR3 region has 15 residues. V lost 4 bases and J lost 3, with 15 bases in between. The full variable domain, its missing parts supplied by reference TRBV18 and TRBJ1-1, is NAGVMQNPRHLVRRRGQEARLRCSPMKGHSHVYWYRQLPEEGLKFMVYLQKENIIDESGMPKERFSAEFPKEGPSILRIQQVVRGDSAAYFCASSRGSGGYTEAFFGQGTRLTVV.

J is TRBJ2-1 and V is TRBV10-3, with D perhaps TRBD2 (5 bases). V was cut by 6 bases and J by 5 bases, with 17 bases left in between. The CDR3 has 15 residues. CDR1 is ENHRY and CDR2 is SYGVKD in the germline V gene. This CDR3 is CAISPATGMNNEQFF. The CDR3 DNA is TGTGCCATCAGCCCGGCGACGGGGATGAACAATGAGCAGTTCTTC.

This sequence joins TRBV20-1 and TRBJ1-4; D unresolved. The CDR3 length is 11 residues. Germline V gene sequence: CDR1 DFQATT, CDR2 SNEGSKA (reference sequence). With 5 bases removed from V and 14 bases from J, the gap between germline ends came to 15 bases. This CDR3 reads CSAPDPAGLFF. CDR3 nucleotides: TGCAGTGCTCCAGACCCGGCCGGGCTGTTTTTT.

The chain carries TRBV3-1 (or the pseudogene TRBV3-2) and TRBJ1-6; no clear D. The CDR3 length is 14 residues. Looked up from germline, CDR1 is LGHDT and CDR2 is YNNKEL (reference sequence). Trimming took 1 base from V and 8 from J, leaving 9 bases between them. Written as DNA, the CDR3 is TGTGCCAGCAGCCAAGCTGGGTTTCATTCACCCCTCCACTTT. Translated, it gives CASSQAGFHSPLHF.

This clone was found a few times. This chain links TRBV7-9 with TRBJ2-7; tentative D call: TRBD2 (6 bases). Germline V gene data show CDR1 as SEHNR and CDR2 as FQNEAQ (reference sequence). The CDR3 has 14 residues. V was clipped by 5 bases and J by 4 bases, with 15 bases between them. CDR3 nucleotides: TGTGCCAGCAGCGGGGAGGAACCAGGGTACGAGCAGTACTTC. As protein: CASSGEEPGYEQYF. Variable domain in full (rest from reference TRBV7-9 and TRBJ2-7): DTGVSQNPRHKITKRGQNVTFRCDPISEHNRLYWYRQTLGQGPEFLTYFQNEAQLEKSRLLSDRFSAERPKGSFSTLEIQRTEQGDSAMYLCASSGEEPGYEQYFGPGTRLTVT.

CDR3 amino acids: CASSSGQGAQTNEKLFF. DNA of the CDR3: TGCGCCAGCAGCTCCGGACAGGGGGCGCAAACTAATGAAAAACTGTTTTTT. The rearrangement links TRBV5-1 to TRBJ1-4; TRBD1 aligns across 11 bases. V trimming: 3 bases; J trimming: 1 base; junction bases outside the gene matches: 5. This CDR3 is built from 17 residues. CDR1 is SGHRS and CDR2 is YFSETQ in the germline V gene. Supplemented by reference TRBV5-1 and TRBJ1-4, the full variable domain reads KAGVTQTPRYLIKTRGQQVTLSCSPISGHRSVSWYQQTPGQGLQFLFEYFSETQRNKGNFPGRFSGRQFSNSRSEMNVSTLELGDSALYLCASSSGQGAQTNEKLFFGSGTQLSVL.